This record looks at one T cell receptor beta chain sequence and its context. Libraries were prepared by immunoSEQ multiplex PCR; TCRdb keeps only in-frame clonotypes and omits some of them. The sample contains approximately 43,000 clones, roughly 90% of which appear only once. The data stem from a study of OX40 agonist ivuxolimab in advanced cancers. Germline CDR1 reads SGHTA; CDR2 reads FQGTGA. The CDR3 contains 16 residues. Trimming took off 1 base at V and 0 bases at J, with 10 bases between the two ends. This sequence was found in an adult with an advanced solid tumor such as melanoma, head and neck, liver or kidney cancer. The chain recombines TRBV7-3 with TRBJ2-1; D is perhaps TRBD2 (6 bases). The sample was CD4+ or CD8+ T cells sorted from blood, taken in a trial of the OX40 agonist ivuxolimab. CDR3 region: CASSLSPGSSYNEQFF. The CDR3 bases are TGTGCCAGCAGCTTAAGCCCCGGGAGCTCCTACAATGAGCAGTTCTTC.